This TCR beta chain was recovered during a study of shared clonotypes between healthy human individuals. Generated by immunoSEQ multiplex PCR, the TCRdb table keeps only in-frame clones and is missing some. The profile covers 600,000 to 800,000 clones, with approximately 72% appearing a single time and around 1.8% taken by the ten largest. V gave up 0 bases and J gave up 4 bases, with 12 bases separating them. The germline V gene has CDR1 MNHEY and CDR2 SVGAGI. This CDR3 has 15 residues. This clonotype was sampled from a woman aged 30 to 39 in good health. The rearrangement uses TRBV6-5 and TRBJ1-1; a possible D gene is TRBD1 (5 bases). The sample comprised memory CD4+ T cells sorted from blood. Subset here: CD45RA-negative fraction. The DNA for the CDR3 is TGTGCCAGCAGTTACTCGATCGGGGCGGTCACTGAAGCTTTCTTT. Its translation: CASSYSIGAVTEAFF.